This T cell receptor beta chain was captured in a study of response to subunit inactivated influenza vaccine (dated by TCRdb to between 2017 and 2018). The study in broad terms: The study used deep quantitative T cell receptor repertoire profiling to track responses to a trivalent subunit inactivated influenza vaccine.

The CDR3 measures 15 amino acids from cysteine to phenylalanine. Only the CDR3 DNA is retained, 45 bases long and in frame from the first base. CDR1 and CDR2 (LGHNA, YNFKEQ) derive from the germline V gene. Germline trimming amounts to 1 base on V and 6 bases on J, with 4 as the count of junction bases outside the gene matches. What the work shows at the level of the full study, not this receptor alone: It was suggested by the authors that each seasonal influenza vaccination may recruit only a limited number of new T cells.

The library relied on RT-PCR. Instrument on record: Illumina HiSeq 2500. TCRdb redid the processing of the public reads, applying fastp at Q25 and MiXCR, and retained in-frame beta chains. When rows share a CDR3 protein, they turn into one entry using the most common DNA and genes. This sample comprises about 570,000 distinct CDR3 sequences, roughly 12% of them detected only once. The top ten clonotypes cover approximately 10% of the sample. This clonotype was seen only once. Its antigen specificity is not known. No much larger clonotype is one base removed from it; base qualities were not supplied. One read amounts to weak evidence. The sample was also linked to a second study, of T cells expressing NK-cell markers. As that second paper reports: TCR beta cDNA libraries were prepared using 5'RACE template switching, which introduced a universal primer site and unique molecular identifiers. In sorted CD3+CD56+NKG2C+, CD3+CD56+NKG2C- and CD3+CD56-NKG2C+ T-cell subsets from about eight donors, TCR beta-chain repertoires were profiled. Among the eight sequenced donors, seven were HCMV-seropositive and one was HCMV-seronegative. To restrict sorting to alphabetaTCR-expressing T cells, an anti-gammadeltaTCR antibody was added in several experiments. For roughly 6 donors, the dominant CD3+CD56+NKG2C+ clonotypes were among the top 10 CD8+ clonotypes and accounted for roughly 1.0-8% of CD8+ T cells. Those dominant clonotypes were again the most abundant among CD3+CD56-NKG2C+ cells in a handful of donors, at roughly 25-60.1%. Whether the expanded NKG2C-expressing T cell clones were specific for HCMV antigens remained unclear. All eight donors whose samples were sequenced were randomly selected healthy volunteers, three of them men and five women. HCMV-specific IgG was detected in serum with a commercial ELISA kit to determine HCMV serostatus. Peripheral blood mononuclear cells were isolated from blood by Ficoll density gradient centrifugation. For six donors, unsorted PBMC were also used to sequence bulk peripheral blood T-cell repertoires. Synthesis of cDNA was primed from the TCR beta constant segment and was followed by two consecutive PCR amplification steps. The libraries were sequenced on Illumina HiSeq 2000/2500, MiSeq or NextSeq, producing 2 x 150 bp reads. MIGEC was used to demultiplex reads and group the reads by UMI, and MiTCR was used to assemble and quantify clonotypes. To exclude erroneous sequences, only TCR cDNA sequences supported by at least two reads were retained. The tcR package was used for downstream repertoire analysis, and clonotypes were matched across fractions by CDR3 nucleotide sequence plus V segment. VDJmatch was used to annotate antigen specificity against VDJdb, with one amino acid substitution in CDR3 allowed.

This material consisted of PBMCs from blood, taken on the day of vaccination. The sequence came from a man in his forties or fifties who received an inactivated influenza vaccine. Donor details come from another sample of the same person, matched by shared clones. The chain uses TRBV4-2 and TRBJ2-1; TRBD2 aligns with 9 central bases. The CDR3 amino acid sequence is: CASSQASGATNEQFF. The base sequence is TGTGCCAGCAGCCAAGCTAGCGGGGCCACCAATGAGCAGTTCTTC.